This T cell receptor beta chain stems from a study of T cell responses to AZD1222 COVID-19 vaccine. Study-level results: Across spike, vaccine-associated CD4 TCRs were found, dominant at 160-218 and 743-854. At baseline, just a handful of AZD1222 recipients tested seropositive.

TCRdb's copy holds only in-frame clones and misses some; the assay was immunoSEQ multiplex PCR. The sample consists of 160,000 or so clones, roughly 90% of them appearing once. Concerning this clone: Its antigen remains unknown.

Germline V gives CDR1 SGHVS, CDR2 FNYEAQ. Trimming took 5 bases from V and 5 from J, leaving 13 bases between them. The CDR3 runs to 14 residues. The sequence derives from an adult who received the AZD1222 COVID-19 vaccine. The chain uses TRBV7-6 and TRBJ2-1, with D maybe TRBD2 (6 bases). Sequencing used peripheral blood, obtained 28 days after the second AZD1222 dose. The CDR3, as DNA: TGTGCCAGCAGCCCCGGGACTTTCAACAATGAGCAGTTCTTC. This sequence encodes CASSPGTFNNEQFF.